This T cell receptor beta chain came from a study of blood T cell repertoires in COVID-19. Whole-study context: Researchers got acute and convalescent COVID-19 samples from the United States, Italy and Spain. Sample material is recorded as cDNA or gDNA derived from T cells, B-cell-depleted T cells, or PBMCs.

Enrolled through a virtual design, the participants were between roughly 18 and 100 years of age and came from 24 US areas. Allocation to cohorts depended on clinical history reported by the participants. The CDR3 consists of 12 residues. The germline CDR1 and CDR2 sequences are MNHEY and SVGAGI. V gave up 6 bases and J gave up 4 bases, with 9 bases separating them. Using immunoSEQ multiplex PCR, the repertoire was profiled, and TCRdb retains in-frame clones only, with some absent. The sample lists about 400,000 clones; 70% to 90% were seen once. As for this clone: This sample also contains other DNA sequences that code for the same CDR3.

Sequences were obtained from PBMCs or T cells enriched from blood (not recorded which). The genes are TRBV6-5 and TRBJ1-1, with D tentatively TRBD1 (5 bases). The source of this sequence is a woman between 35 and 50 years old with acute COVID-19. The CDR3, as DNA: TGTGCCAGCAGCAGGGATTCCACTGAAGCTTTCTTT. It specifies CASSRDSTEAFF.